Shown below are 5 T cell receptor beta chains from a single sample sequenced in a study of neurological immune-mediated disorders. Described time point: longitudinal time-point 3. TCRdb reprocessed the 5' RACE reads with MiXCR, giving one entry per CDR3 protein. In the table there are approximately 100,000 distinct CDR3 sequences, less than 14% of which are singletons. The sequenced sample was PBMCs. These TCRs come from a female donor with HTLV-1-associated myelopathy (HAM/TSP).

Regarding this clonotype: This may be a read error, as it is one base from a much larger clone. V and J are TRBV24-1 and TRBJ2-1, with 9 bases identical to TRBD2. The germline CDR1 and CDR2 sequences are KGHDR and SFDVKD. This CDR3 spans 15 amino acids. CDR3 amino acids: CVTRAGIAGVYEQFF. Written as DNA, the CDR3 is TGTGTCACCAGAGCGGGGATAGCGGGGGTTTATGAGCAGTTCTTC.

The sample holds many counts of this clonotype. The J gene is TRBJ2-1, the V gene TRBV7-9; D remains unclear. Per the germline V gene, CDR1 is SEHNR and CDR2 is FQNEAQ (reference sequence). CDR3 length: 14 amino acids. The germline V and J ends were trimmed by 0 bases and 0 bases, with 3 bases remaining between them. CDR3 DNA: TGTGCCAGCAGCTTAGCGAGCTCCTACAATGAGCAGTTCTTC. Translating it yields CASSLASSYNEQFF.

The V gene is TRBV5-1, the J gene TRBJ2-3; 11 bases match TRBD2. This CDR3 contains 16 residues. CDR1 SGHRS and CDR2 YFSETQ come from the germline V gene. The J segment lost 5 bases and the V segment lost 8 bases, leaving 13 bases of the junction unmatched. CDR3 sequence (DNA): TGCGCCAGTCACTCCTTTGATAGCGGGGGGGGAGATACGCAGTATTTT. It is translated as CASHSFDSGGGDTQYF.

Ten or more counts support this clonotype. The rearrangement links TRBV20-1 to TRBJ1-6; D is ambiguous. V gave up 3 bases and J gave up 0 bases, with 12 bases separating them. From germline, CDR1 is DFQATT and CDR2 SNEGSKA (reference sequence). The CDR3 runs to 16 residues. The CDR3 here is CSAREGRNSYNSPLHF. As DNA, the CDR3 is TGCAGTGCTAGGGAGGGCAGGAACTCCTATAATTCACCCCTCCACTTT.

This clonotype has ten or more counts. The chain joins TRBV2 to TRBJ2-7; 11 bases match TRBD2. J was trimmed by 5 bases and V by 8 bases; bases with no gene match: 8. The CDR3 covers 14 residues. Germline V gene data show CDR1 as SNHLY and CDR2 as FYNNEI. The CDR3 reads CASGSSGGQNEQYF. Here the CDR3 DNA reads TGTGCCAGCGGTTCTAGCGGGGGGCAGAACGAGCAGTACTTC.